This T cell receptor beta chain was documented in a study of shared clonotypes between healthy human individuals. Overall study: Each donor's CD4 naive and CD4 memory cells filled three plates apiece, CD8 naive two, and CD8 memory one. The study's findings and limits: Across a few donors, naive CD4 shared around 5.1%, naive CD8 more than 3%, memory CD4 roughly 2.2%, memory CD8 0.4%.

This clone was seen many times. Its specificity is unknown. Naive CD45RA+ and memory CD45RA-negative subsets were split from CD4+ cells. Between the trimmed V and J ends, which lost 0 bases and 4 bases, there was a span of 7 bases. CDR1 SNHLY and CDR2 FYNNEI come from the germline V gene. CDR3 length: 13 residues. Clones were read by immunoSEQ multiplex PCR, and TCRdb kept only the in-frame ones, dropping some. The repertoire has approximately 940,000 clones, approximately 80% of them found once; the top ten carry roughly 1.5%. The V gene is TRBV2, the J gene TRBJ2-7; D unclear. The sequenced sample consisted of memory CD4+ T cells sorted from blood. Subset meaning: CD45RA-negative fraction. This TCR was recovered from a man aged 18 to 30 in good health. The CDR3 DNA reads TGTGCCAGCAGTGAAGCGGGCTGGTACGAGCAGTACTTC. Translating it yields CASSEAGWYEQYF.